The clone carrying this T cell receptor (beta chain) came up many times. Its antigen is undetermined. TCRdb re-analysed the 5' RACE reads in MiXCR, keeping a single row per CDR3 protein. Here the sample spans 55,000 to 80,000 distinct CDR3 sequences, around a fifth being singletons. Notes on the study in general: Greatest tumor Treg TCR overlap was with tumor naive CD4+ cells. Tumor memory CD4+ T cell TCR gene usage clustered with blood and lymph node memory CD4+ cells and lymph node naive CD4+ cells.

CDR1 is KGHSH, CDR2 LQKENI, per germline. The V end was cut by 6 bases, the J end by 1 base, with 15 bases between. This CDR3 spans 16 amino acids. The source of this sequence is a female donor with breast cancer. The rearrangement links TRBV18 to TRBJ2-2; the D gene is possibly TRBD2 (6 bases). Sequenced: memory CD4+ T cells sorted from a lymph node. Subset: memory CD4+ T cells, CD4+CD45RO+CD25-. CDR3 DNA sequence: TGTGCCAGCTCCCTGAATAGCGGCGAGAACACCGGGGAGCTGTTTTTT. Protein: CASSLNSGENTGELFF.